This is a list of T cell receptor beta chains from one sample in a study of control samples from healthy donors and cancer patients. Sequenced by immunoSEQ multiplex PCR; TCRdb stores in-frame clones only, minus some. This table has about 150,000 clones, 92% appearing once. Sequencing used blood. These receptor sequences come from a woman aged 25 to 39 in good health. Both conserved end residues are part of each CDR3. Each record gives: clone size, D gene, V gene, J gene, CDR3 protein, CDR3 DNA. D genes are given only for firm matches. Expanded clones are given a class, and other clones once, few, many or no size at all.

clone_size: .; d_call: .; v_call: TRBV24-1; j_call: TRBJ2-1; cdr3_aa: CATSDLDSSSYNEQFF; cdr3_nt: TGTGCCACCAGTGATTTGGACTCGAGCTCCTACAATGAGCAGTTCTTC
clone_size: .; d_call: .; v_call: TRBV18; j_call: TRBJ1-3; cdr3_aa: CASSPGGALWGNTIYF; cdr3_nt: TGTGCCAGCTCACCAGGGGGCGCGCTGTGGGGAAACACCATATATTTT
clone_size: .; d_call: .; v_call: TRBV11-2; j_call: TRBJ2-7; cdr3_aa: CASSSDRRTQQYF; cdr3_nt: TGTGCCAGCAGTTCAGACAGACGTACGCAGCAGTACTTC
clone_size: .; d_call: .; v_call: TRBV7-9; j_call: TRBJ2-2; cdr3_aa: CASSLGSPKELFF; cdr3_nt: TGTGCCAGCAGCTTAGGATCGCCCAAGGAGCTGTTTTTT
clone_size: .; d_call: .; v_call: TRBV7-9; j_call: TRBJ2-2; cdr3_aa: CASSLAGKTGELFF; cdr3_nt: TGTGCCAGCAGCTTAGCTGGGAAAACCGGGGAGCTGTTTTTT
clone_size: .; d_call: .; v_call: TRBV28; j_call: TRBJ1-5; cdr3_aa: CASSSPGRKQPQHF; cdr3_nt: TGTGCCAGCAGTTCCCCGGGTCGGAAGCAGCCCCAGCATTTT
clone_size: .; d_call: .; v_call: TRBV29-1; j_call: TRBJ1-2; cdr3_aa: CSVSNGRRDGYTF; cdr3_nt: TGCAGCGTTTCCAATGGGAGGCGAGATGGCTACACCTTC
clone_size: .; d_call: TRBD2; v_call: TRBV4-3; j_call: TRBJ2-1; cdr3_aa: CASSQDPTSGVSYNEQFF; cdr3_nt: TGCGCCAGCAGCCAAGACCCCACTAGCGGAGTCTCCTACAATGAGCAGTTCTTC
clone_size: .; d_call: TRBD1; v_call: TRBV7-9; j_call: TRBJ2-7; cdr3_aa: CASSLAGTGEQYF; cdr3_nt: TGTGCCAGCAGCTTAGCAGGGACAGGCGAGCAGTACTTC
clone_size: .; d_call: .; v_call: TRBV7-3; j_call: TRBJ2-5; cdr3_aa: CASSLSKEETQYF; cdr3_nt: TGTGCCAGCAGCTTAAGTAAGGAAGAGACCCAGTACTTC
clone_size: .; d_call: .; v_call: TRBV28; j_call: TRBJ2-6; cdr3_aa: CASRGRGANVLTF; cdr3_nt: TGTGCCAGCAGGGGGCGTGGGGCCAACGTCCTGACTTTC
clone_size: .; d_call: .; v_call: TRBV3-1/TRBV3-2; j_call: TRBJ2-7; cdr3_aa: CASSPGTSEGYEQYF; cdr3_nt: TGTGCCAGCAGCCCTGGGACCAGCGAGGGCTACGAGCAGTACTTC
clone_size: .; d_call: TRBD1; v_call: TRBV4-1; j_call: TRBJ2-1; cdr3_aa: CASSRQGSDEQFF; cdr3_nt: TGCGCCAGCAGCCGACAGGGTAGCGATGAGCAGTTCTTC
clone_size: .; d_call: .; v_call: TRBV18; j_call: TRBJ1-4; cdr3_aa: CASSPDEQVNEKLFF; cdr3_nt: TGTGCCAGCTCACCGGATGAACAGGTTAATGAAAAACTGTTTTTT
clone_size: .; d_call: TRBD2; v_call: TRBV12-3/TRBV12-4; j_call: TRBJ2-5; cdr3_aa: CASRTSGKETQYF; cdr3_nt: TGTGCCAGCAGGACTAGCGGGAAAGAGACCCAGTACTTC
clone_size: .; d_call: .; v_call: TRBV2; j_call: TRBJ1-6; cdr3_aa: CASSETTRISYNSPLHF; cdr3_nt: TGTGCCAGCAGCGAGACCACTCGAATCTCCTATAATTCACCCCTCCACTTT
clone_size: .; d_call: TRBD1; v_call: TRBV24-1; j_call: TRBJ2-2; cdr3_aa: CATRRQGTGELFF; cdr3_nt: TGTGCCACCAGAAGACAGGGCACCGGGGAGCTGTTTTTT
clone_size: .; d_call: .; v_call: TRBV19; j_call: TRBJ1-6; cdr3_aa: CASSMGRENSPLHF; cdr3_nt: TGTGCCAGTAGTATGGGCAGGGAGAATTCACCCCTCCACTTT
clone_size: .; d_call: .; v_call: TRBV5-1; j_call: TRBJ2-2; cdr3_aa: CASSRQTPSNTGELFF; cdr3_nt: TGCGCCAGCAGCCGACAGACTCCTTCGAACACCGGGGAGCTGTTTTTT
clone_size: .; d_call: .; v_call: TRBV6-5; j_call: TRBJ2-3; cdr3_aa: CASSYTRPYPDTQYF; cdr3_nt: TGTGCCAGCAGTTACACGAGACCATACCCAGATACGCAGTATTTT
clone_size: few; d_call: .; v_call: TRBV5-1; j_call: TRBJ2-3; cdr3_aa: CASSLLGTSTDTQYF; cdr3_nt: TGCGCCAGCAGCTTGTTAGGGACTAGCACAGATACGCAGTATTTT
clone_size: .; d_call: .; v_call: TRBV7-2; j_call: TRBJ2-2; cdr3_aa: CASSPWAAGELFF; cdr3_nt: TGTGCCAGCAGCCCCTGGGCAGCCGGGGAGCTGTTTTTT
clone_size: .; d_call: .; v_call: TRBV10-3; j_call: TRBJ2-1; cdr3_aa: CAISEAPRGVNEQFF; cdr3_nt: TGTGCCATCAGTGAAGCCCCCCGCGGGGTCAATGAGCAGTTCTTC
clone_size: .; d_call: .; v_call: TRBV7-9; j_call: TRBJ2-6; cdr3_aa: CASSFTRRDVSSGANVLTF; cdr3_nt: TGTGCCAGCAGCTTTACCCGCCGGGACGTTAGCTCTGGGGCCAACGTCCTGACTTTC
clone_size: .; d_call: .; v_call: TRBV10-3; j_call: TRBJ1-1; cdr3_aa: CAISIGGQVMNTEAFF; cdr3_nt: TGTGCCATCAGTATAGGAGGTCAGGTCATGAACACTGAAGCTTTCTTT
clone_size: .; d_call: .; v_call: TRBV2; j_call: TRBJ2-1; cdr3_aa: CASSEGTLLNEQFF; cdr3_nt: TGTGCCAGCAGTGAAGGGACCCTCCTCAATGAGCAGTTCTTC
clone_size: .; d_call: TRBD1; v_call: TRBV5-1; j_call: TRBJ2-5; cdr3_aa: CASMLSYLDRETKETQYF; cdr3_nt: TGCGCCAGCATGCTATCGTACTTAGACAGGGAGACGAAAGAGACCCAGTACTTC
clone_size: once; d_call: .; v_call: TRBV7-2; j_call: TRBJ2-2; cdr3_aa: CASSAAGAAATGELFF; cdr3_nt: TGTGCCAGCAGCGCCGCGGGGGCCGCGGCCACCGGGGAGCTGTTTTTT
clone_size: .; d_call: .; v_call: TRBV9; j_call: TRBJ2-7; cdr3_aa: CASSIDDEQYF; cdr3_nt: TGTGCCAGCAGCATAGACGATGAGCAGTACTTC
clone_size: .; d_call: .; v_call: TRBV6-5; j_call: TRBJ1-6; cdr3_aa: CASSSEGGSPLHF; cdr3_nt: TGTGCCAGCAGTTCCGAGGGGGGATCACCCCTCCACTTT
clone_size: .; d_call: TRBD2; v_call: TRBV10-2; j_call: TRBJ2-5; cdr3_aa: CASSPFYSGRPQETQYF; cdr3_nt: TGCGCCAGCAGTCCTTTTTATAGCGGGAGACCCCAAGAGACCCAGTACTTC
clone_size: .; d_call: TRBD2; v_call: TRBV5-1; j_call: TRBJ2-7; cdr3_aa: CASRLAAGGPDEQYF; cdr3_nt: TGCGCCAGCAGATTGGCGGCGGGAGGGCCGGACGAGCAGTACTTC
clone_size: once; d_call: .; v_call: TRBV27; j_call: TRBJ2-7; cdr3_aa: CASSLYRGWVGEQYF; cdr3_nt: TGTGCCAGCAGTTTATACCGGGGTTGGGTGGGGGAGCAGTACTTC
clone_size: .; d_call: .; v_call: TRBV5-1; j_call: TRBJ2-7; cdr3_aa: CASSPRTGALRVEGEQYF; cdr3_nt: TGCGCCAGCAGCCCACGGACAGGAGCTCTCCGGGTGGAGGGGGAGCAGTACTTC
clone_size: .; d_call: .; v_call: TRBV4-1; j_call: TRBJ2-1; cdr3_aa: CASSQGRGSTHNEQFF; cdr3_nt: TGCGCCAGCAGCCAAGGTAGGGGGAGTACCCACAATGAGCAGTTCTTC
clone_size: .; d_call: .; v_call: TRBV7-2; j_call: TRBJ2-1; cdr3_aa: CASSLGLRNEQFF; cdr3_nt: TGTGCCAGCAGCTTAGGACTGAGGAATGAGCAGTTCTTC
clone_size: .; d_call: .; v_call: TRBV18; j_call: TRBJ2-5; cdr3_aa: CASTLHGTTEETQYF; cdr3_nt: TGTGCCAGCACCCTCCATGGGACAACGGAAGAGACCCAGTACTTC
clone_size: .; d_call: TRBD1; v_call: TRBV9; j_call: TRBJ2-1; cdr3_aa: CASSDPGQGIDEQFF; cdr3_nt: TGTGCCAGCAGCGACCCGGGACAGGGGATAGATGAGCAGTTCTTC
clone_size: .; d_call: .; v_call: TRBV7-9; j_call: TRBJ1-1; cdr3_aa: CASSFQEMNTEAFF; cdr3_nt: TGTGCCAGCAGCTTTCAGGAGATGAACACTGAAGCTTTCTTT
clone_size: .; d_call: TRBD1; v_call: TRBV6-5; j_call: TRBJ2-2; cdr3_aa: CASKGQAGAGELFF; cdr3_nt: TGTGCCAGTAAGGGACAGGCTGGAGCCGGGGAGCTGTTTTTT